This T cell receptor (beta chain) was retrieved from a study of cytomegalovirus exposure and HLA in healthy donors. General study results and limits: Reportedly, a later analysis found an Asian-associated ancestry cluster had fewer N-insertions than the approximately 600-donor mean.

PCR primers comprised 60 Vbeta and 13 Jbeta primers. Assay: immunoSEQ multiplex PCR; the TCRdb copy retains only in-frame clones and omits some. The repertoire holds about 98,000 clones, with around 81% as singletons. On this clone itself: Its antigen is unknown.

V shed 0 bases and J shed 6 bases, with 9 bases lying between them. The CDR3 extends over 14 amino acids. Germline V gene data show CDR1 as SGHRS and CDR2 as YFSETQ. The chain links TRBV5-1 to TRBJ2-2; maybe TRBD1 (5 bases). The source is a female donor in good health and CMV-seropositive. Input material: PBMCs. The DNA of the CDR3 is TGCGCCAGCAGCTTGGGGGGCCTCGCCGGGGAGCTGTTTTTT. Its protein is CASSLGGLAGELFF.